The T cell receptor beta chain under discussion was sequenced for a study of cytomegalovirus exposure and HLA in healthy donors. Study-wide results and limits: It was reported that the classifier diagnosed cytomegalovirus status with high specificity and sensitivity in both the original and validation cohorts. Cytomegalovirus-associated status was assigned to 150 to 200 TCR beta chains.

V was pared by 4 bases and J by 4 bases, with 5 bases of the junction left unmatched. CDR1 and CDR2 (germline): ENHRY, SYGVKD. The CDR3 is 16 residues long. Concerning this clone itself: The antigen is undetermined.

Clones were sequenced by immunoSEQ multiplex PCR, and TCRdb holds only the in-frame ones, with some missing. This sample yields about 120,000 clones, of which roughly 84% are seen a single time; about 2.2% belongs to the top ten. Sequenced: PBMCs. The TCR comes from a woman aged 30 to 39 in good health and CMV-seronegative. The chain couples TRBV10-3 to TRBJ2-7, with 15 bases that match TRBD2. CDR3 DNA: TGTGCCATCAGTGCCAGGACTAGCGGGGGGGCTTACGAGCAGTACTTC. As protein: CAISARTSGGAYEQYF.